This T cell receptor beta chain stems from a study of blood T cell repertoires in COVID-19. The overall study: Samples taken during acute and convalescent COVID-19 were collected in the United States, Italy and Spain. Sample material is recorded as cDNA or gDNA derived from T cells, B-cell-depleted T cells, or PBMCs.

In the original processing: Reference gene primers were amplified, and this amplification served to estimate nucleated cell counts. Using immunoSEQ multiplex PCR, the repertoire was profiled, and TCRdb retains in-frame clones only, with some absent. From that table come the V and J calls and clone size; the DNA was used to work out D and trimming. The table records about 41,000 clones, nearly 90% of them present only once. The CDR3 length is 16 residues. V lost 4 bases and J lost 6, with 21 bases in between. Looked up from germline, CDR1 is MGHDK and CDR2 is SYGVNS. The sequence was obtained from a man aged 55-75 years with acute or convalescent COVID-19. Sequenced sample: peripheral blood. The rearrangement uses TRBV25-1 and TRBJ1-1; tentatively, D is TRBD1 (5 bases). The CDR3 region is CASSVGGMRQLPEAFF. In DNA form, the CDR3 reads TGTGCCAGCAGTGTTGGGGGGATGAGACAGCTCCCTGAAGCTTTCTTT. Based on the CDR3 plus reference TRBV25-1 and TRBJ1-1, the full variable domain is EADIYQTPRYLVIGTGKKITLECSQTMGHDKMYWYQQDPGMELHLIHYSYGVNSTEKGDLSSESTVSRIRTEHFPLTLESARPSHTSQYLCASSVGGMRQLPEAFFGQGTRLTVV.